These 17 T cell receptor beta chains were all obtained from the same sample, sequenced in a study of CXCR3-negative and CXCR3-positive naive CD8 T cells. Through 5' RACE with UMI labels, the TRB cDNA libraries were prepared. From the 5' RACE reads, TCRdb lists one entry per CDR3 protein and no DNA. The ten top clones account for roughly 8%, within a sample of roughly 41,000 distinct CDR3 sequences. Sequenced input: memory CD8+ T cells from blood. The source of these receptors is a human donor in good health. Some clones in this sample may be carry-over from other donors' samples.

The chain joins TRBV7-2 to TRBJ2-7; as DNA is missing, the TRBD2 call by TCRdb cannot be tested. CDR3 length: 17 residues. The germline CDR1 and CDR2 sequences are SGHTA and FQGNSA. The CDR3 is CASSPDGPGLISYEQYF.

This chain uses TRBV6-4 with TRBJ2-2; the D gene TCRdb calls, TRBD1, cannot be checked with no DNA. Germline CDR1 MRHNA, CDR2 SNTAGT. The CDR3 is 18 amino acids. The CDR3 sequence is CASSGLDRGRANTGELFF.

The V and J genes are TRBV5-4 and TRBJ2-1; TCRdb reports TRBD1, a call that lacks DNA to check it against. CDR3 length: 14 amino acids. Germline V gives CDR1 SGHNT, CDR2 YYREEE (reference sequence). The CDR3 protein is CASTKRGQGNEQFF.

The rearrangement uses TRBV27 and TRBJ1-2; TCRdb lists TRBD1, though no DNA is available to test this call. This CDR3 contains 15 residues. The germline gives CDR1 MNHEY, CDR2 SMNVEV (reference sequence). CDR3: CASSSYRGDNYGYTF.

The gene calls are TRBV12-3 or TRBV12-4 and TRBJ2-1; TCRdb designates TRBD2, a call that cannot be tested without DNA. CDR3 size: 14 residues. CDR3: CASSWEREALEQFF.

The CDR3 sequence is CASSMSAGGDNEQFF. The V and J genes are TRBV10-2 and TRBJ2-1; TCRdb reports TRBD2, a call that lacks DNA to check it against. The V gene's germline CDR1 is WSHSY and CDR2 SAAADI. This CDR3 has 15 amino acids.

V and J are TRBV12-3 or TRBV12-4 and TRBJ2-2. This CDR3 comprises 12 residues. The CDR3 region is CASSLPSRELFF.

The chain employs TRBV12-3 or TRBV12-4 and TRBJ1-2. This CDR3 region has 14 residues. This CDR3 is CASQETTNRYGYTF.

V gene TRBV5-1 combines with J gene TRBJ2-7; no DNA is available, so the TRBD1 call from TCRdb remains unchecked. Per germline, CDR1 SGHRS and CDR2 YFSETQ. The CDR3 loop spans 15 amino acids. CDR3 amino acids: CASSPRTENSYEQYF.

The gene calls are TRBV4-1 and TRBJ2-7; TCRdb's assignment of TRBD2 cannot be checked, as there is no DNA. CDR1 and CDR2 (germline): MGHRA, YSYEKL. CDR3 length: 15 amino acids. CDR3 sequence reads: CASSLSSGGTYEQYF.

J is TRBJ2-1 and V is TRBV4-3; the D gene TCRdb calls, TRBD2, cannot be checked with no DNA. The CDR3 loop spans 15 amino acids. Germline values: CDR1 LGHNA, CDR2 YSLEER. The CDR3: CASSQVGLLNNEQFF.

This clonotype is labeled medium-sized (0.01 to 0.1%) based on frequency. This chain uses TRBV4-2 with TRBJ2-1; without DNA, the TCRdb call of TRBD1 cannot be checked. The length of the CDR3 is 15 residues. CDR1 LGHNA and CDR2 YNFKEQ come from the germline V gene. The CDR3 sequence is CASSSRSGEYNEQFF.

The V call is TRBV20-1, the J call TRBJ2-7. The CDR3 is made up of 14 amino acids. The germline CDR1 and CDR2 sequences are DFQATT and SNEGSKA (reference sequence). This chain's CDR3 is CSARDWNSLYEQYF.

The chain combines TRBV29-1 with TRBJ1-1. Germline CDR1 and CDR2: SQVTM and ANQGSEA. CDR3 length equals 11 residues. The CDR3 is CSVEDRTEAFF.

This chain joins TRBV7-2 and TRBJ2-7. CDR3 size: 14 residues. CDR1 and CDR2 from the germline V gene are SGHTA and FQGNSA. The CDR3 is CASSFSRDYYEQYF.

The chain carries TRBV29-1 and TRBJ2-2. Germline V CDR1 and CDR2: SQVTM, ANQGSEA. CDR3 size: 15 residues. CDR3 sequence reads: CSVESARRKTGELFF.

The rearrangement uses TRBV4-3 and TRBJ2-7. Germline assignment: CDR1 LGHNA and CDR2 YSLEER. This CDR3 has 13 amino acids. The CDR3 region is CASSQAKTYEQYF.